The next 8 T cell receptor beta chains were all read from a single sample in a study of T cell repertoires in cytomegalovirus infection. TCRdb re-derived calls from the reads in MiXCR, one entry per CDR3 protein. The data contain 250,000 or so distinct CDR3 sequences, 15% to 20% of them singletons. Sequenced: CD8+ T cells from PBMCs. Receptors originate from a human donor in good health (CMV status not recorded). Some clones in this sample may be carry-over from other donors' samples.

This clonotype was seen only a few times. This chain joins TRBV3-1 and TRBJ1-1; D gene ambiguous. Germline loops: CDR1 LGHDT, CDR2 YNNKEL (reference sequence). This CDR3 is 13 amino acids long. Trimming stripped 5 bases from V and 8 bases from J, with 15 bases between. The CDR3: CASSAGLPAEAFF. Written as DNA, the CDR3 is TGTGCCAGCAGCGCCGGACTCCCGGCGGAAGCTTTCTTT.

This clonotype was seen a handful of times. The gene calls are TRBV13 and TRBJ2-1, with 8 bases fitting TRBD2. CDR1 and CDR2 from the germline V gene are PRHDT and FYEKMQ (reference sequence). V shed 2 bases, J shed 6 bases, and the junction held 6 bases outside the gene matches. This CDR3 comprises 15 residues. The CDR3 region is CASSLTGGPGNEQFF. The CDR3 DNA follows: TGTGCCAGCAGCTTAACGGGGGGGCCAGGCAATGAGCAGTTCTTC.

This clonotype has a handful of counts. The chain is built from TRBV20-1 and TRBJ1-2; 9 nucleotides agree with TRBD1. Per the germline V gene, CDR1 is DFQATT and CDR2 is SNEGSKA (reference sequence). The CDR3 extends over 18 amino acids. Trimming at V came to 0 bases and at J to 0 bases, leaving 11 bases not matched to a gene. The CDR3 bases are TGCAGTGCTAGAGATGCCGGGACAGGGTCCCCTTCTAACTATGGCTACACCTTC. Its translation: CSARDAGTGSPSNYGYTF.

This clonotype was observed many times. The chain joins TRBV7-2 to TRBJ2-5; D gene unclear. This CDR3 is 13 amino acids long. V dropped 1 base and J dropped 5 bases, with 8 bases sitting between them. Germline assignment: CDR1 SGHTA and CDR2 FQGNSA. The CDR3 region is CASSLGFAETQYF. The CDR3, as DNA: TGTGCCAGCAGCTTAGGGTTCGCGGAGACCCAGTACTTC.

This clonotype was seen once. A much larger clone differs by one base, so this may be a read error. This rearrangement joins TRBV6-6 to TRBJ2-7; possibly TRBD2 for D (5 bases). This CDR3 region has 16 residues. Germline CDR1 is MNHNY and CDR2 is SVGAGI (reference sequence). V shed 0 bases and J shed 3 bases, with 15 bases lying between them. The CDR3 here is CASSYSYKGAIYEQYF. The DNA of the CDR3 is TGTGCCAGCAGTTACTCGTACAAGGGAGCCATCTACGAGCAGTACTTC.

The genes are TRBV4-1 and TRBJ2-1, with TRBD2 identical over 7 bases. From germline, CDR1 is MGHRA and CDR2 YSYEKL. V shed 0 bases, J shed 5 bases, and the junction held 4 bases outside the gene matches. The CDR3 consists of 15 residues. CDR3: CASSQEPAGHNEQFF. The DNA for the CDR3 is TGCGCCAGCAGCCAAGAACCAGCGGGGCACAATGAGCAGTTCTTC.

The V gene is TRBV20-1, the J gene TRBJ1-5; D might be TRBD1 (6 bases). The germline gives CDR1 DFQATT, CDR2 SNEGSKA (reference sequence). CDR3 length: 14 residues. Trimming shortened V by 3 bases and J by 0 bases, and 9 bases separated the two germline ends. CDR3: CSASHRDSNQPQHF. CDR3 nucleotides: TGCAGTGCTAGCCACAGGGATAGCAATCAGCCCCAGCATTTT.

The chain couples TRBV27 to TRBJ2-2; D is unresolved. Germline CDR1 MNHEY, CDR2 SMNVEV (reference sequence). CDR3 length: 15 residues. Trimming took off 3 bases at V and 4 bases at J, with 12 bases between the two ends. This CDR3 reads CASSLGTRATGELFF. The CDR3 region has the DNA TGTGCCAGCAGTTTGGGCACCCGGGCCACCGGGGAGCTGTTTTTT.